The 5 T cell receptor beta chains presented below share a single source sample, sequenced in a study of T cell responses to AZD1222 COVID-19 vaccine. Assay used: immunoSEQ multiplex PCR; TCRdb lists only in-frame clones, some missing. The table includes approximately 150,000 clones, around nine tenths detected once. Sequences were derived from peripheral blood, sampled 28 days after the second AZD1222 dose. Every receptor here comes from an adult who received the AZD1222 COVID-19 vaccine.

CDR3 sequence: CASSYSGTVFSEQYF. For the CDR3, the DNA is TGTGCCAGCAGCTACTCCGGGACAGTCTTCTCCGAGCAGTACTTC. This chain links TRBV7-2 with TRBJ2-7; TRBD1 aligns across 7 bases. Germline values: CDR1 SGHTA, CDR2 FQGNSA. CDR3 size: 15 residues. V gave up 4 bases and J gave up 6 bases; unmatched junction bases: 12.

The rearrangement uses TRBV2 and TRBJ2-3; possibly TRBD1 for D (6 bases). Per germline, CDR1 SNHLY and CDR2 FYNNEI. CDR3 length: 15 amino acids. V was pared by 6 bases and J by 0 bases, with 13 bases between. DNA of the CDR3: TGTGCCAGCAGAAGACAGGTTTTGAGCACAGATACGCAGTATTTT. The encoded protein is CASRRQVLSTDTQYF.

V usage is TRBV25-1 and J usage is TRBJ1-1, with D possibly TRBD1 on 5 matching bases. Trimming removed 1 base from V and 1 base from J, with 16 bases in between. The germline V gene has CDR1 MGHDK and CDR2 SYGVNS. This CDR3 is built from 17 residues. The CDR3 nucleotides read TGTGCCAGCAGTGAATTCCGCGGGGGAGGTGAGAACACTGAAGCTTTCTTT. Protein: CASSEFRGGGENTEAFF.

V and J are TRBV4-1 and TRBJ2-7; 7 positions agree with TRBD2. Unmatched junction bases numbered 9, after V lost 0 bases and J lost 4 bases. This CDR3 is built from 16 residues. Per the germline V gene, CDR1 is MGHRA and CDR2 is YSYEKL. CDR3: CASSQDQAGLSYEQYF. The CDR3 DNA reads TGCGCCAGCAGCCAAGACCAAGCGGGACTCTCTTACGAGCAGTACTTC.

The rearrangement joins TRBV5-1 to TRBJ2-7; D might be TRBD2 (7 bases). The V gene lost 4 bases and the J gene lost 6 bases, with 20 bases spanning the gap. The CDR3 loop spans 15 amino acids. Germline V gives CDR1 SGHRS, CDR2 YFSETQ. The chain's CDR3 is CASSLGGGDGPEQYF. As DNA, the CDR3 is TGCGCCAGCAGCCTCGGCGGGGGCGATGGGCCCGAGCAGTACTTC.